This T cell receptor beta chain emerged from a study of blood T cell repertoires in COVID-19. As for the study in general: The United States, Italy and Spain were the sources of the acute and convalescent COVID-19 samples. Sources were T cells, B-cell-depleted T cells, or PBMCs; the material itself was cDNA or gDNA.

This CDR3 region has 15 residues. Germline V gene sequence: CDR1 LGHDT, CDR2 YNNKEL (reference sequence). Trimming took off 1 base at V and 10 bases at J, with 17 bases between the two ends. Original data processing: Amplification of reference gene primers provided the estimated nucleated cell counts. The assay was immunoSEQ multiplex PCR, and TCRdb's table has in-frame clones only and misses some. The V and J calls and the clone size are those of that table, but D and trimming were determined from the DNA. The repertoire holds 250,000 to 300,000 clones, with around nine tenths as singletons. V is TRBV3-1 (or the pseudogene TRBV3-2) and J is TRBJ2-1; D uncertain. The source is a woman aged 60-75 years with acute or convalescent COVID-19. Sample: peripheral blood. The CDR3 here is CASSQGAVRFGEQFF. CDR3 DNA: TGTGCCAGCAGCCAAGGGGCAGTTCGATTTGGCGAGCAGTTCTTC.